The source of this T cell receptor (beta chain) is a study of blood T cell repertoires in COVID-19. Study summary: The cDNA or gDNA used as material had been derived from T cells, B-cell-depleted T cells, or PBMCs.

Per the study methods: Reference gene primer amplification in the assay estimated nucleated cell counts. The assay was immunoSEQ multiplex PCR, and TCRdb's table has in-frame clones only and misses some. The DNA gave D and trimming, while V, J and clone size come from that table. The sample shows tens of thousands of clones, about nine tenths of them seen only once. J gave up 9 bases and V 0 bases, and 10 bases lay outside the gene matches. This CDR3 has 14 amino acids. Germline V CDR1 and CDR2: GTSNPN, SVGIG (reference sequence). The genes are TRBV30 and TRBJ2-5; TRBD1 matches 7 bases. This receptor was taken from a woman older than 75 with acute or convalescent COVID-19. Sequencing was carried out using peripheral blood. The CDR3 reads CAWSVGHSQGAQYF. The CDR3 region has the DNA TGTGCCTGGAGTGTAGGGCACTCCCAGGGGGCCCAGTACTTC. Combining the CDR3 with reference TRBV30 and TRBJ2-5 gives the whole variable domain SQTIHQWPATLVQPVGSPLSLECTVEGTSNPNLYWYRQAAGRGLQLLFYSVGIGQISSEVPQNLSASRPQDRQFILSSKKLLLSDSGFYLCAWSVGHSQGAQYFGPGTRLLVL.